Below are 21 T cell receptor beta chains sequenced from a single sample in a study of T cell clonotyping in hematopoietic cell transplantation. Method: immunoSEQ multiplex PCR; TCRdb's copy keeps in-frame clones and lacks some. The table lists 9,500 to 11,000 clones, around nine tenths of them singletons. Source: PBMCs, taken 180 days after allogeneic stem cell transplant. These receptors were taken from a male patient in his sixties who had an allogeneic stem cell transplant from an unrelated donor, so the T cells may come from the graft donor. Some clones in this sample may be carry-over from other donors' samples.

The chain couples TRBV6-6 to TRBJ2-7; D call uncertain. Germline-derived CDR1 and CDR2 are MNHNY and SVGAGI (reference sequence). This CDR3 is built from 13 residues. Trimming took off 6 bases at V and 0 bases at J, with 9 bases between the two ends. The CDR3 DNA reads TGTGCCAGCAGCCGCGACGGCTCCTACGAGCAGTACTTC. This sequence encodes CASSRDGSYEQYF.

This chain joins TRBV5-1 and TRBJ1-1; D ambiguous. V lost 3 bases, J lost 0 bases, and 6 bases lay in between. CDR1 SGHRS and CDR2 YFSETQ come from the germline V gene. This CDR3 has 13 residues. The CDR3 loop reads CASSWTLNTEAFF. CDR3 sequence (DNA): TGCGCCAGCAGCTGGACCTTGAACACTGAAGCTTTCTTT.

The gene calls are TRBV9 and TRBJ2-7; 10 positions agree with TRBD2. Germline V gene data show CDR1 as SGDLS and CDR2 as YYNGEE. Trimming cost V 4 bases and J 2 bases; bases outside gene matches: 3. This CDR3 is built from 14 residues. The CDR3 region is CASSSLAGPYEQYF. The CDR3 DNA reads TGTGCCAGCAGCTCACTAGCGGGGCCCTACGAGCAGTACTTC.

This chain connects TRBV5-6 to TRBJ2-3, with TRBD2 matching over 12 bases. This CDR3 spans 16 amino acids. With V trimmed by 3 bases and J by 2 bases, 4 bases remained unmatched. Germline V CDR1 and CDR2: SGHDT, YYEEEE. The DNA of the CDR3 is TGTGCCAGCAGCTCGTCTAGCGGGGGGGCCACAGATACGCAGTATTTT. It is translated as CASSSSSGGATDTQYF.

The CDR3 spells CASSRTGALYGYTF. CDR3 DNA: TGTGCCAGCAGCCGGACAGGGGCCCTCTATGGCTACACCTTC. The chain employs TRBV6-5 and TRBJ1-2, with TRBD1 identical over 9 bases. In germline, CDR1 is MNHEY, CDR2 SVGAGI. Trimming cost V 6 bases and J 4 bases; bases outside gene matches: 6. CDR3 length: 14 amino acids.

The V and J genes are TRBV7-8 and TRBJ1-1, with D maybe TRBD1 (5 bases). CDR1 and CDR2 from the germline V gene are SGHVS and FQNEAQ. Trimming cost V 2 bases and J 1 base, with 8 bases left between them. The CDR3 is 14 residues long. CDR3 in DNA: TGTGCCAGCAGCTTAAGGGGCCAGAACACTGAAGCTTTCTTT. Protein product: CASSLRGQNTEAFF.

The CDR3 DNA is TGCGCCAGCAGCTTGTTAGGATTAGCGGGGGGGGAAGATACGCAGTATTTT. This encodes CASSLLGLAGGEDTQYF. This chain connects TRBV5-1 to TRBJ2-3; 11 positions match TRBD2. J lost 5 bases, V lost 1 base, and 9 bases had no gene match. This CDR3 is built from 17 residues. The germline gives CDR1 SGHRS, CDR2 YFSETQ.

The chain links TRBV9 to TRBJ2-2; 11 bases line up with TRBD2. Trimming took 4 bases from V and 3 from J; bases not matched to a gene: 2. Looked up from germline, CDR1 is SGDLS and CDR2 is YYNGEE. The CDR3 is 15 amino acids. CDR3 DNA: TGTGCCAGCAGCACTAGCGGGGGAGACACCGGGGAGCTGTTTTTT. It codes for CASSTSGGDTGELFF.

The chain has TRBV4-1 and TRBJ1-1; possibly TRBD1 for D (6 bases). This CDR3 has 13 residues. CDR1 and CDR2 (germline): MGHRA, YSYEKL. The V gene lost 0 bases and the J gene lost 7 bases, with 9 bases spanning the gap. The CDR3 sequence is CASSQDWTDEAFF. The CDR3 DNA reads as TGCGCCAGCAGCCAAGACTGGACAGATGAAGCTTTCTTT.

The rearrangement uses TRBV5-1 and TRBJ1-2; D perhaps matches TRBD1 (5 bases). V lost 4 bases and J lost 2, with 12 bases in between. The CDR3 extends over 14 amino acids. The germline V gene has CDR1 SGHRS and CDR2 YFSETQ. CDR3 residues: CASSPGGDNYGYTF. For the CDR3, the DNA is TGCGCCAGCAGCCCGGGTGGGGACAACTATGGCTACACCTTC.

The V gene is TRBV7-9, the J gene TRBJ1-1; D not certain. Germline V gives CDR1 SEHNR, CDR2 FQNEAQ (reference sequence). CDR3 length: 13 amino acids. Trimming removed 3 bases from V and 6 bases from J, with 11 bases in between. The CDR3, as DNA: TGTGCCAGCAGCTTTCCTGGAGGCCCTGAAGCTTTCTTT. The encoded protein is CASSFPGGPEAFF.

This clone appeared once. J is TRBJ2-7 and V is TRBV7-2; no clear D gene. Germline V gene lookup returns CDR1 SGHTA and CDR2 FQGNSA. The CDR3 has 11 residues. The ends were cut back, 2 bases at V and 7 bases at J, with 6 bases in the middle. CDR3 protein: CASSLYGEQYF. In DNA form, the CDR3 reads TGTGCCAGCAGCTTATACGGGGAGCAGTACTTC.

As DNA, the CDR3 is TGTGCCAGCAGCTACATCGGGACAGGGCAAGAGACCCAGTACTTC. This sequence encodes CASSYIGTGQETQYF. The rearrangement joins TRBV7-8 to TRBJ2-5, with 9 bases matching TRBD1. The J segment lost 2 bases and the V segment lost 4 bases, leaving 5 bases of the junction unmatched. The germline V gene has CDR1 SGHVS and CDR2 FQNEAQ. The CDR3 covers 15 residues.

The V and J genes are TRBV25-1 and TRBJ1-1; D unresolved. This CDR3 region has 13 residues. V was shortened by 0 bases and J by 5 bases, with 7 bases between the two germline ends. Germline CDR1 MGHDK, CDR2 SYGVNS. The CDR3, as DNA: TGTGCCAGCAGTGAATATGGGCGGACTGAAGCTTTCTTT. Translation gives CASSEYGRTEAFF.

This rearrangement joins TRBV5-6 to TRBJ1-6; D might be TRBD1 (5 bases). The CDR3 loop spans 16 amino acids. Per germline, CDR1 SGHDT and CDR2 YYEEEE. V gave up 0 bases and J gave up 7 bases, with 14 bases separating them. CDR3 loop: CASSLAGGRRNSPLHF. As DNA, the CDR3 is TGTGCCAGCAGCTTGGCCGGGGGACGGAGAAATTCACCCCTCCACTTT.

This chain links TRBV10-2 with TRBJ2-5; TRBD1 agrees at 9 bases. CDR1 and CDR2 from the germline V gene are WSHSY and SAAADI. V shed 6 bases and J 7 bases; nucleotides not matched to a gene: 15. The length of the CDR3 is 16 residues. This chain's CDR3 is CASSSHRGQGLTTQYF. The CDR3 DNA follows: TGCGCCAGCAGCTCTCACAGGGGACAGGGACTGACGACCCAGTACTTC.

The CDR3 region is CASSLRQVLSTDTQYF. The DNA for the CDR3 is TGTGCCAGCAGCTTAAGACAGGTCTTGAGCACAGATACGCAGTATTTT. This chain connects TRBV11-1 to TRBJ2-3, with D possibly being TRBD1 (6 bases). The V end was cut by 2 bases, the J end by 0 bases, with 12 bases between. Germline values: CDR1 SGHAT, CDR2 FQDESV (reference sequence). CDR3 length: 16 residues. The entire variable domain, with the rest obtained from reference TRBV11-1 and TRBJ2-3, is as follows: EAEVAQSPRYKITEKSQAVAFWCDPISGHATLYWYRQILGQGPELLVQFQDESVVDDSQLPKDRFSAERLKGVDSTLKIQPAELGDSAMYLCASSLRQVLSTDTQYFGPGTRLTVL.

The chain joins TRBV20-1 to TRBJ1-1, with a tentative D call TRBD1 (5 bases). Trimming stripped 5 bases from V and 7 bases from J, with 8 bases between. The CDR3 runs 10 residues. Germline lookup yields CDR1 DFQATT and CDR2 SNEGSKA (reference sequence). The CDR3 DNA reads TGCAGTGCTCGTACAGGTGAAGCTTTCTTT. This gives the protein CSARTGEAFF.

The rearrangement joins TRBV10-1 to TRBJ1-1; D remains ambiguous. CDR1 and CDR2 from the germline V gene are WNHNN and SYGVQD (reference sequence). This CDR3 region has 13 residues. Trimming took off 2 bases at V and 1 base at J, with 5 bases between the two ends. The CDR3 is CASSERGNTEAFF. The CDR3 DNA reads as TGCGCCAGCAGTGAGCGGGGGAACACTGAAGCTTTCTTT.

The rearrangement uses TRBV27 and TRBJ1-6; D gene ambiguous. Per germline, CDR1 MNHEY and CDR2 SMNVEV (reference sequence). Trimming took 3 bases from V and 14 from J, leaving 17 bases between them. There are 14 residues in the CDR3. This chain's CDR3 is CASSLRTDVFTLHF. The CDR3 region has the DNA TGTGCCAGCAGTTTGCGGACGGATGTTTTCACCCTCCACTTT.

The count of this clone is one. This sequence joins TRBV7-3 and TRBJ2-3, with TRBD2 matching over 13 bases. The length of the CDR3 is 16 residues. Germline values: CDR1 SGHTA, CDR2 FQGTGA. J was trimmed by 0 bases and V by 6 bases; bases with no gene match: 3. CDR3 sequence reads: CASRSTSGGSTDTQYF. As DNA, the CDR3 is TGTGCCAGCAGGTCGACTAGCGGGGGGAGCACAGATACGCAGTATTTT.